This entry concerns a single TCR beta chain. Profiling of TCR beta VDJ combinations and CDR3 sequences used genomic DNA as template. Each CDR3 protein is one row after TCRdb ran MiXCR on the reads. The table lists 180,000 or so distinct CDR3 sequences, 46% of them singletons. This CDR3 is built from 16 residues. With 3 bases clipped from V and 7 bases from J, the junction kept 4 bases outside the gene matches. From germline, CDR1 is SGHTA and CDR2 FQGTGA. The sample belongs to a study of CD8+CD57+ T cells in acquired aplastic anemia. The chain is built from TRBV7-3 and TRBJ2-1; 15 bases match TRBD2. This receptor was obtained from a human donor in good health. The specimen sequenced was sorted CD4+, CD8+, or CD8+CD57+ T cells (not recorded which) from PBMCs. The CDR3 coding sequence is TGTGCCAGCAGCTTCGGACTAGCGGGAGGGATAAATGAGCAGTTCTTC. It yields the protein CASSFGLAGGINEQFF.